A selection of T cell receptor beta chains follows, all from one sample in a study of CD8+ T cells in alopecia areata. This table comes from immunoSEQ multiplex PCR, and its TCRdb copy is limited to in-frame clones, with some not included. This table holds roughly 210,000 clones, 40% to 55% found once. Sequences were derived from CD4+ T cells sorted from blood, sampled at roughly week 36, from a patient treated with tofacitinib. The source of these receptors is a human donor with alopecia areata. Each CDR3 is given with its conserved first and last residue. The order of the fields is J gene, V gene, clone size, D gene, CDR3 DNA, CDR3 protein. D genes are given only for firm matches. Clone size is stated in some rows and not others, as once, few, many or a class when expanded.

>TRBJ2-3|TRBV20-1|few|.
TGCAGTGCTAGCCCCACAGATACGCAGTATTTT
CSASPTDTQYF
>TRBJ2-7|TRBV5-1|.|.
TGCGCCAGCAGCTTGTCCCCAGCCACCGCCTACGAGCAGTACTTC
CASSLSPATAYEQYF
>TRBJ2-1|TRBV29-1|.|TRBD2
TGCAGCGTTGAAATACGGCTAGCGGATCTCTACAATGAGCAGTTCTTC
CSVEIRLADLYNEQFF
>TRBJ2-1|TRBV10-3|few|.
TGTGCCATCAGTGAAGTTGGCAATGAGCAGTTCTTC
CAISEVGNEQFF
>TRBJ2-1|TRBV20-1|once|TRBD2
TGCAGTGTCGGGAGGGGGAATGAGCAGTTCTTC
CSVGRGNEQFF
>TRBJ2-5|TRBV2|.|TRBD1
TGTGCCAGCACCTTAGAAGACAGGGGACGAGAGACCCAGTACTTC
CASTLEDRGRETQYF
>TRBJ2-1|TRBV7-6|.|.
TGTGCCAGCAGCTTAGGTGCAAACTACAATGAGCAGTTCTTC
CASSLGANYNEQFF
>TRBJ2-3|TRBV19|.|TRBD2
TGTGCCAGTAGTATTCTAGCGGGAGTTTCGGATACGCAGTATTTT
CASSILAGVSDTQYF
>TRBJ2-7|TRBV5-1|.|.
TGCGCCAGCAGCTTGATCGTGGTGGGCGAGCAGTACTTC
CASSLIVVGEQYF
>TRBJ2-1|TRBV5-1|.|TRBD2
TGCGCCAGCAGCTTGGGACTAGCGGCTAATGAGCAGTTCTTC
CASSLGLAANEQFF
>TRBJ1-1|TRBV19|.|.
TGTGCCAGTTCAGATCGAGCTGAAGCTTTCTTT
CASSDRAEAFF
>TRBJ2-6|TRBV29-1|.|.
TGCAGCGTTGAACAGGGAAGTGGGGCCAACGTCCTGACTTTC
CSVEQGSGANVLTF
>TRBJ2-5|TRBV5-4|.|TRBD2
TGTGCCAGCAGCTTGGGCGGGAGGGGGGAGACCCAGTACTTC
CASSLGGRGETQYF
>TRBJ1-2|TRBV29-1|few|.
TGCAGCGTTCGGGGGAGCGGTGGCTACACCTTC
CSVRGSGGYTF
>TRBJ2-7|TRBV27|.|TRBD1
TGTGCCAGCAGTTCGCTACGCGGGACAGGGGGCCGGCACGAGCAGTACTTC
CASSSLRGTGGRHEQYF
>TRBJ1-2|TRBV28|.|TRBD1
TGTGCCAGCAACTTAGACAGGGGGCTTGACTATGGCTACACCTTC
CASNLDRGLDYGYTF
>TRBJ2-5|TRBV9|.|TRBD1
TGTGCCAGCAGCGTAGAGGACAGGGTACGAGAGACCCAGTACTTC
CASSVEDRVRETQYF
>TRBJ2-1|TRBV5-1|.|.
TGCGCCAGCAGCCTACTCTCGCCTGAGCAGTTCTTC
CASSLLSPEQFF
>TRBJ1-3|TRBV28|few|.
TGTGCCAGCAGTTTACCGGGAAGTGGAAACACCATATATTTT
CASSLPGSGNTIYF
>TRBJ2-3|TRBV11-2|.|.
TGTGCCAGCAGCCAAACAACGCTTGGAGGCACAGATACGCAGTATTTT
CASSQTTLGGTDTQYF
>TRBJ1-2|TRBV30|few|.
TGTGCCTGGAGTGTTGGGCTTTATGGCTACACCTTC
CAWSVGLYGYTF
>TRBJ2-2|TRBV5-1|few|TRBD1
TGCGCCAGCAGCCCTGGGACAGGGTACAACACCGGGGAGCTGTTTTTT
CASSPGTGYNTGELFF
>TRBJ2-2|TRBV5-5|.|TRBD1
TGTGCCAGCAGCCTGGGAACAGGGGCGACCGGGGAGCTGTTTTTT
CASSLGTGATGELFF
>TRBJ1-2|TRBV11-2|.|TRBD1
TGTGCCAGCAGGGGACAGGGATATGGCTACACCTTC
CASRGQGYGYTF
>TRBJ2-2|TRBV20-1|few|.
TGCAGTGCTGCTAGTACTGGGGAGCTGTTTTTT
CSAASTGELFF
>TRBJ1-1|TRBV18|.|.
TGTGCCAGCTCACCACTCTCACAGGTAAAGGACCCTGAAGCTTTCTTT
CASSPLSQVKDPEAFF
>TRBJ1-2|TRBV7-9|many|.
TGTGCCAGCAGCTTAGCGGCGGCAGGGGTTGGCTATGGCTACACCTTC
CASSLAAAGVGYGYTF
>TRBJ1-4|TRBV19|few|.
TGTGCCAGTAGTCTCGGGACGGGTGAAAAACTGTTTTTT
CASSLGTGEKLFF
>TRBJ1-2|TRBV30|.|.
TGTGCCTGGAGCGTACCCGGGCACCTATATGGCTACACCTTC
CAWSVPGHLYGYTF
>TRBJ2-4|TRBV9|many|.
TGTGCCAGCAGTCCCGGAGCCAAAAACATTCAGTACTTC
CASSPGAKNIQYF
>TRBJ2-2|TRBV5-1|.|.
TGCGCCAGCAGCTTTGACGGGTCCGGGGAGCTGTTTTTT
CASSFDGSGELFF
>TRBJ2-6|TRBV7-2|.|.
TGTGCCAGCAAGGGAGGATTCTCTGGGGCCAACGTCCTGACTTTC
CASKGGFSGANVLTF
>TRBJ2-1|TRBV10-2|once|.
TGCGCCAGTCCCTCCCATGAGCAGTTCTTC
CASPSHEQFF
>TRBJ2-2|TRBV28|.|.
TGTGCCAGCAGTTGGGAGAGCGACACCGGGGAGCTGTTTTTT
CASSWESDTGELFF
>TRBJ2-7|TRBV14|few|.
TGTGCCAGCAGTCAACGCCAGCTTTCCGAGCAGTACTTC
CASSQRQLSEQYF
>TRBJ2-4|TRBV5-4|.|TRBD1
TGTGCCAGCAGCTTGGAGGGGACAGATAAAAACATTCAGTACTTC
CASSLEGTDKNIQYF
>TRBJ1-1|TRBV30|.|.
TGTGCCTGGAGTGCAACCCGACCCATGAACACTGAAGCTTTCTTT
CAWSATRPMNTEAFF
>TRBJ1-2|TRBV29-1|.|.
TGCAGCGCCCGGCAAGGAGTTGGCTACACCTTC
CSARQGVGYTF
>TRBJ2-5|TRBV10-3|few|.
TGTGCCATCAGTGAGGGCCTAGGGGAGACCCAGTACTTC
CAISEGLGETQYF
>TRBJ2-5|TRBV5-1|.|TRBD2
TGCGCCAGCAGCCCGGGACTAGCAACGGAGACCCAGTACTTC
CASSPGLATETQYF
>TRBJ1-5|TRBV30|.|TRBD1
TGTGCCTGGAGTCGAATCGGACAGGGCAATCAGCCCCAGCATTTT
CAWSRIGQGNQPQHF
>TRBJ1-2|TRBV15|.|TRBD1
TGTGCCACCAGCAGGGACAGGGTTCCTTATGCGGTCTATGGCTACACCTTC
CATSRDRVPYAVYGYTF
>TRBJ2-3|TRBV2|.|.
TGTGCCAGCGGTGACAAAGGCACAGATACGCAGTATTTT
CASGDKGTDTQYF
>TRBJ2-7|TRBV28|few|.
TGTGCCAGCAGTCCCCTAGACTCCTCCTACGAGCAGTACTTC
CASSPLDSSYEQYF
>TRBJ2-5|TRBV19|few|.
TGTGCCAGTAGTAGGAGGGGGATCCAAGAGACCCAGTACTTC
CASSRRGIQETQYF
>TRBJ1-1|TRBV29-1|.|TRBD1
TGCAGCGCCCGGACAGGGCGAGGTACTGAAGCTTTCTTT
CSARTGRGTEAFF
>TRBJ2-3|TRBV29-1|few|.
TGCAGCGTTGAAGATTTAGGGCAGGCGTCTAGCACAGATACGCAGTATTTT
CSVEDLGQASSTDTQYF
>TRBJ2-7|TRBV7-9|.|.
TGTGCCAGCACCTGGGGGGGACAGAACTACGAGCAGTACTTC
CASTWGGQNYEQYF
>TRBJ1-1|TRBV23-1|.|.
TGCGCCACCGTACTAACTGAATTTCCCACTGAAGCTTTCTTT
CATVLTEFPTEAFF
>TRBJ2-5|TRBV30|.|.
TGTGGTCTCCGAAACCAAGAGACCCAGTACTTC
CGLRNQETQYF
>TRBJ2-6|TRBV6-5|.|.
TGTGCCAGCAGTTTTACAGGGTCTGGGGCCAACGTCCTGACTTTC
CASSFTGSGANVLTF
>TRBJ2-1|TRBV28|.|.
TGTGCCAGCAGTTCCCCGACTAGTACCTACAATGAGCAGTTCTTC
CASSSPTSTYNEQFF